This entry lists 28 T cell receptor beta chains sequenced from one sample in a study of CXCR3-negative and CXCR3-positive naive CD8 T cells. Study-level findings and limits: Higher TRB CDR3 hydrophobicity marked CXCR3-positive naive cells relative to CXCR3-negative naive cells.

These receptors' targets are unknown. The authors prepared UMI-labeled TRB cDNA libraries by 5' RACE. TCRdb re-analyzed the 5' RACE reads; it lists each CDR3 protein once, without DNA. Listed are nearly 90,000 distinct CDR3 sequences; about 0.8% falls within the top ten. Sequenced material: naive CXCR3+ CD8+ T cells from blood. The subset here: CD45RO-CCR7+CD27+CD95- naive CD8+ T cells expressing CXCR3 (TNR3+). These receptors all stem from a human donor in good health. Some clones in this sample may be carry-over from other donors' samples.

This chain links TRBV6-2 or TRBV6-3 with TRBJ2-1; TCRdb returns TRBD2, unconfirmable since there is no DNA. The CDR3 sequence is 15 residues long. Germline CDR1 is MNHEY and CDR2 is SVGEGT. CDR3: CASSYRGLTENEQFF.

This CDR3 reads CASSLGRPLVAQYF. The chain uses TRBV12-3 or TRBV12-4 and TRBJ2-3; the TCRdb call, TRBD2, lacks DNA for checking. The CDR3 is 14 amino acids.

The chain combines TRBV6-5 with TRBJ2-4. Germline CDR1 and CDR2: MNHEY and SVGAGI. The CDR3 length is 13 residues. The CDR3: CASSLGAKNIQYF.

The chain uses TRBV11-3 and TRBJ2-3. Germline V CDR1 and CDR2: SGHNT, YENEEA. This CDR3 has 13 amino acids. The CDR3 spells CASSLKWADTQYF. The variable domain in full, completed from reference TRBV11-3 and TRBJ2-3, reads EAGVVQSPRYKIIEKKQPVAFWCNPISGHNTLYWYLQNLGQGPELLIRYENEEAVDDSQLPKDRFSAERLKGVDSTLKIQPAELGDSAVYLCASSLKWADTQYFGPGTRLTVL.

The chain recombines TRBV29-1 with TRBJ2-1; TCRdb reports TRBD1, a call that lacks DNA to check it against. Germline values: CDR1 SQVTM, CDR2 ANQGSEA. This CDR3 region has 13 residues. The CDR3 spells CSALKGGYNEQFF.

The CDR3 region is CASRGNNYEQYF. The chain is built from TRBV6-2 or TRBV6-3 and TRBJ2-7. Germline V CDR1 and CDR2: MNHEY, SVGEGT. This CDR3 region has 12 residues.

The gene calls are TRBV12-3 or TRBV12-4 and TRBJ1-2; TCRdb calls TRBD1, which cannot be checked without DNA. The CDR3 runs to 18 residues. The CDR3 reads CASSFSTGTAIENYGYTF.

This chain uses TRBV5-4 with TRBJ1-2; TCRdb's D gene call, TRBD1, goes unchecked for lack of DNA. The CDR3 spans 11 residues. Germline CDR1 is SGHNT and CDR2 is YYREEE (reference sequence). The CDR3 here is CATTEGYGYTF.

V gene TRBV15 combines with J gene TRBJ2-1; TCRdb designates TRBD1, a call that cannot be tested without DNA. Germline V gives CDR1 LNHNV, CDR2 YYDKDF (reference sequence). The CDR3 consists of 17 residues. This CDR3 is CATSRDPEGVSYNEQFF.

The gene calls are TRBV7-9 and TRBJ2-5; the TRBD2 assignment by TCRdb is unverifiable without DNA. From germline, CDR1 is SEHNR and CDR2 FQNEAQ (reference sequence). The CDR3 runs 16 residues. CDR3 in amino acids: CASSLVSGGPSWGQYF.

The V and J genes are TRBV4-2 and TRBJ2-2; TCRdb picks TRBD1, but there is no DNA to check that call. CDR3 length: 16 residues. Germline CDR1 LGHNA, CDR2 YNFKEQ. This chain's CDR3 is CASSHAPGANTGELFF.

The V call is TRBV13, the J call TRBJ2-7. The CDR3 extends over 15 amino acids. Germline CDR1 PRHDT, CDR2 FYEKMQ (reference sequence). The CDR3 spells CASSEGHDPTYEQYF.

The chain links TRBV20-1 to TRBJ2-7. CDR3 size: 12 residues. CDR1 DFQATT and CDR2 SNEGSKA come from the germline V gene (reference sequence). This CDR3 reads CSAWTDTYEQYF.

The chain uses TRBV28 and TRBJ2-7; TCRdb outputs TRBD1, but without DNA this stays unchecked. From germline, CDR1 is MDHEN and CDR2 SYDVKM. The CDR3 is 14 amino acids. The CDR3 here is CASRPGQRPYEQYF.

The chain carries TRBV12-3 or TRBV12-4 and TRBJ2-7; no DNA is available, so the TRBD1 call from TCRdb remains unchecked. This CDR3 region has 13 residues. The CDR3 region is CASSRDVTYEQYF.

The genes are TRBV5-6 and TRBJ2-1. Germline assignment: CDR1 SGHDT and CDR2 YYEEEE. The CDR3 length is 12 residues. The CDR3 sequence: CASSRSVNEQFF. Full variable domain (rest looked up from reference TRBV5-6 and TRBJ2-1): DAGVTQSPTHLIKTRGQQVTLRCSPKSGHDTVSWYQQALGQGPQFIFQYYEEEERQRGNFPDRFSGHQFPNYSSELNVNALLLGDSALYLCASSRSVNEQFFGPGTRLTVL.

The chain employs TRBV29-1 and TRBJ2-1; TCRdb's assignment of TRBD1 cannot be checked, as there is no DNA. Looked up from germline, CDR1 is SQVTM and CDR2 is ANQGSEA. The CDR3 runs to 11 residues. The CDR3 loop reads CSGHRGNEQFF.

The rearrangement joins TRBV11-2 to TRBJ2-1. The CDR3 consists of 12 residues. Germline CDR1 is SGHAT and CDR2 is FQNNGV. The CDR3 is CASSLDRHEQFF.

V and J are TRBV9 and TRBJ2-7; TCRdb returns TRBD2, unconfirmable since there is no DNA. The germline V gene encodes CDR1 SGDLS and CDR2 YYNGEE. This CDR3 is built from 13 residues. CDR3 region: CASSVAEAYEQYF.

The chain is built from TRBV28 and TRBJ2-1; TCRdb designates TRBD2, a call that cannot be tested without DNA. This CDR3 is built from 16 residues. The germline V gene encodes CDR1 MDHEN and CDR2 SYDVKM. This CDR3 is CASSFGLAGGYNEQFF.

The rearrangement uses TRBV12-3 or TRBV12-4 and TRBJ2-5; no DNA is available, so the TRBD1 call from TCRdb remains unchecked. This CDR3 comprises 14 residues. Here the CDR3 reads CASSSMDGTETQYF.

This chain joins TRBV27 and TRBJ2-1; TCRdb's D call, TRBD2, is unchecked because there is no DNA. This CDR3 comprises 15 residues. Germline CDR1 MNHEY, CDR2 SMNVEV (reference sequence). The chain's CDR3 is CASSYGSGGYNEQFF.

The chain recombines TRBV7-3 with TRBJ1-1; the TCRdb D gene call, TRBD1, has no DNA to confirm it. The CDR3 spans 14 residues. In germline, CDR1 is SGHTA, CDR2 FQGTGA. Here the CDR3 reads CASSPQGGWTEAFF.

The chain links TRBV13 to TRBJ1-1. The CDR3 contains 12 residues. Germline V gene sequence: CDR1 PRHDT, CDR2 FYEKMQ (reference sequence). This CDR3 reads CASITEGTEAFF.

The CDR3 loop reads CSVVGPFGRDINEQFF. The rearrangement joins TRBV29-1 to TRBJ2-1; TCRdb's D call, TRBD2, is unchecked because there is no DNA. The CDR3 is 16 amino acids. Germline values: CDR1 SQVTM, CDR2 ANQGSEA.

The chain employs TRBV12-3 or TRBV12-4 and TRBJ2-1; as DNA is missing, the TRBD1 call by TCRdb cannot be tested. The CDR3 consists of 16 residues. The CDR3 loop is CASSSNVELGRGEQFF.

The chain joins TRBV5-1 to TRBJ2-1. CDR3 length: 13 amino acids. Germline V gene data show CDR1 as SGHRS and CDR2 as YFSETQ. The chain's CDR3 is CASRWTADNEQFF.

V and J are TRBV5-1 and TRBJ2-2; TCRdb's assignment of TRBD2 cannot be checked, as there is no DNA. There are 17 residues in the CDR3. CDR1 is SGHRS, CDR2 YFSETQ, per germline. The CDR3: CASSPLIAGPRAGELFF.